This T cell receptor (beta chain) appears in the sequencing data of a study of shared clonotypes between healthy human individuals. Remarks on this clone: Its target is unknown. With only one base between it and a far larger clone, this is likely a read error.

Germline CDR1 and CDR2: MDHEN and SYDVKM. The CDR3 length is 16 residues. Whole-study findings and limits: Sampling involved blood alone; tissue repertoires likely differ.

Each unsorted PBMC replicate got 300 ng genomic DNA, some 30,000 genomes. The data were produced by immunoSEQ multiplex PCR, yet TCRdb's version contains in-frame clones alone and is incomplete. The table has 450,000 to 500,000 clones, 81% seen once. The source of this sequence is a woman aged 40 to 49 in good health. Some clones in this sample may be carry-over from other donors' samples. Sequencing was done on a sample of PBMCs. The J gene is TRBJ1-1, the V gene TRBV28; a possible D gene is TRBD1 (6 bases). CDR3 region: CASSLWGGQSVTEALF. The CDR3, as DNA: TGTGCCAGCAGTTTATGGGGCGGACAGTCGGTCACTGAAGCTTTATTT.